The rows below give T cell receptor beta chains drawn from one sample of a study of T cells in Graves' hyperthyroidism and ophthalmopathy. TCRdb re-derived calls from the multiplex PCR reads in MiXCR, one entry per CDR3 protein. The sample lists 600,000 or so distinct CDR3 sequences, about half occurring once. Sequenced input: peripheral blood or thyroid tissue (not recorded which). These TCRs come from a woman between 18 and 30 years old with Graves' hyperthyroidism. Both conserved end residues are part of each CDR3. D genes are given only for firm matches. Part of the rows lack a size; the others show once, few, many or a class for expanded clones.

v_call: TRBV29-1
j_call: TRBJ1-4
clone_size: NA
d_call: NA
cdr3_nt: TGCAGCGTTGATGAGGGGGACCTCAATAATGAAAAACTGTTTTTT
cdr3_aa: CSVDEGDLNNEKLFF

v_call: TRBV15
j_call: TRBJ1-5
clone_size: once
d_call: NA
cdr3_nt: TGTGCCACCAGCAGATCGGGGCCTAATCAGCCCCAGCATTTT
cdr3_aa: CATSRSGPNQPQHF

v_call: TRBV9
j_call: TRBJ2-3
clone_size: NA
d_call: NA
cdr3_nt: TGTGCCAGCAGCGTAGGGACAGATACGCAGTATTTT
cdr3_aa: CASSVGTDTQYF

v_call: TRBV24-1
j_call: TRBJ2-2
clone_size: once
d_call: TRBD1
cdr3_nt: TGTGCCACCAGTGATGGGGACAGGGCTGGGGAGCTGTTTTTT
cdr3_aa: CATSDGDRAGELFF

v_call: TRBV20-1
j_call: TRBJ1-2
clone_size: NA
d_call: NA
cdr3_nt: TGCAGTGCTAGAGATGGGGGGAACTATGGCCACACCTTC
cdr3_aa: CSARDGGNYGHTF

v_call: TRBV2
j_call: TRBJ1-1
clone_size: many
d_call: NA
cdr3_nt: TGTGCCAGCAGACGAACAGGGTTTACTGAAGCTTTCTTT
cdr3_aa: CASRRTGFTEAFF

v_call: TRBV5-1
j_call: TRBJ1-2
clone_size: NA
d_call: NA
cdr3_nt: TGCGCCAGCAGCTGGACGGGGGGCTTCACCTTC
cdr3_aa: CASSWTGGFTF

v_call: TRBV2
j_call: TRBJ1-4
clone_size: many
d_call: TRBD1
cdr3_nt: TGTGCCAGCAGTGCGGACAGGGCGGCGACTAATGAAAAACTGTTTTTT
cdr3_aa: CASSADRAATNEKLFF

v_call: TRBV19
j_call: TRBJ1-1
clone_size: many
d_call: NA
cdr3_nt: TGTGCCAGCGATAATGGGAGGAACACTGAAGCTTTCTTT
cdr3_aa: CASDNGRNTEAFF

v_call: TRBV7-2
j_call: TRBJ2-5
clone_size: few
d_call: NA
cdr3_nt: TGCGCCAGCAGCCGACAGGAAGAGACCCAGTACTTC
cdr3_aa: CASSRQEETQYF

v_call: TRBV7-9
j_call: TRBJ1-2
clone_size: few
d_call: NA
cdr3_nt: TGTGCCAGCAGCTCACCGGGACAAAGGACCCTCGGCTACACCTTC
cdr3_aa: CASSSPGQRTLGYTF

v_call: TRBV19
j_call: TRBJ1-4
clone_size: few
d_call: NA
cdr3_nt: TGTGCCAGTAGTGCTTGGACGGTACAAAATGAAAAACTGTTTTTT
cdr3_aa: CASSAWTVQNEKLFF

v_call: TRBV11-2
j_call: TRBJ1-2
clone_size: few
d_call: NA
cdr3_nt: TGTGCCAGCGGTGGGGGGGCTGGCTATGGCTACACCTTC
cdr3_aa: CASGGGAGYGYTF

v_call: TRBV7-6
j_call: TRBJ2-7
clone_size: NA
d_call: TRBD1
cdr3_nt: TGTGCCAGCAGCAAGGACAGGGGGCTGTACTTC
cdr3_aa: CASSKDRGLYF

v_call: TRBV20-1
j_call: TRBJ2-7
clone_size: NA
d_call: TRBD1
cdr3_nt: TGCAGTGCTAGAGATACAGGGGACAACGAGCAGTACTTC
cdr3_aa: CSARDTGDNEQYF

v_call: TRBV2
j_call: TRBJ1-1
clone_size: NA
d_call: NA
cdr3_nt: TGTGCCAGCAGTGAACTGGAGGTTGGCACTGAAGCTTTCTTT
cdr3_aa: CASSELEVGTEAFF

v_call: TRBV29-1
j_call: TRBJ2-2
clone_size: NA
d_call: TRBD1
cdr3_nt: TGCAGCGTTAGGTCAGGGGGTTTGAACACCGGGGAGCTGTTTTTT
cdr3_aa: CSVRSGGLNTGELFF

v_call: TRBV7-2
j_call: TRBJ1-1
clone_size: NA
d_call: TRBD1
cdr3_nt: TGTGCCAGCCCCGACAGGGGAATCTCTCGGACTGAAGCTTTCTTT
cdr3_aa: CASPDRGISRTEAFF

v_call: TRBV19
j_call: TRBJ1-1
clone_size: NA
d_call: TRBD1
cdr3_nt: TGTGCCAGTAGTCGGCCAGGGGGATTGTCTTTCTTT
cdr3_aa: CASSRPGGLSFF

v_call: TRBV5-5
j_call: TRBJ2-5
clone_size: NA
d_call: TRBD2
cdr3_nt: TGTGCCAGCAGCTTGGACTGGGAGGGCCAAGAGACCCAGTACTTC
cdr3_aa: CASSLDWEGQETQYF

v_call: TRBV6-5
j_call: TRBJ1-2
clone_size: NA
d_call: NA
cdr3_nt: TGTGCCAGCATTTCCGGGGGGTCGTGGGGCTACACCTTC
cdr3_aa: CASISGGSWGYTF

v_call: TRBV3-1
j_call: TRBJ2-7
clone_size: NA
d_call: NA
cdr3_nt: TGTGCCAGCAGCCAAGCAGGCGGAGGATCCTACGAGCAGTACTTC
cdr3_aa: CASSQAGGGSYEQYF

v_call: TRBV25-1
j_call: TRBJ1-2
clone_size: NA
d_call: NA
cdr3_nt: TGTGCCAGCAGTGAAAGTGCCAGGGCTAACTATGGCTACACCTTC
cdr3_aa: CASSESARANYGYTF

v_call: TRBV25-1
j_call: TRBJ2-5
clone_size: NA
d_call: TRBD1
cdr3_nt: TGTGCCAGCAGTATAGGACAGGCGCAAGAGACCCAGTACTTC
cdr3_aa: CASSIGQAQETQYF

v_call: TRBV13
j_call: TRBJ2-7
clone_size: NA
d_call: NA
cdr3_nt: TGTGCCAGCAGCTACCGGCGGGACAGCACCTACGAGCAGTACTTC
cdr3_aa: CASSYRRDSTYEQYF

v_call: TRBV6-5
j_call: TRBJ1-2
clone_size: many
d_call: NA
cdr3_nt: TGTGCCAGCAGTCCCAGGGTCAGCTATGGCTACACCTTC
cdr3_aa: CASSPRVSYGYTF

v_call: TRBV15
j_call: TRBJ2-7
clone_size: NA
d_call: NA
cdr3_nt: TGTGCCACCAGCAACTCCGGGACGGCCTCCTACGAGCAGTACTTC
cdr3_aa: CATSNSGTASYEQYF

v_call: TRBV5-6
j_call: TRBJ1-5
clone_size: NA
d_call: NA
cdr3_nt: TGTGCCAGCAGCTCCGGGGGGCGGGACAATCAGCCCCAGCATTTT
cdr3_aa: CASSSGGRDNQPQHF

v_call: TRBV25-1
j_call: TRBJ2-7
clone_size: NA
d_call: NA
cdr3_nt: TGTGCCAGCAGCGAGACTAGACCTGACGGCGAGCAGTACTTC
cdr3_aa: CASSETRPDGEQYF

v_call: TRBV9
j_call: TRBJ2-5
clone_size: NA
d_call: NA
cdr3_nt: TGTGCCAGCAGCGTAGCCCAGGGAAAATTGGGAGAGACCCAGTACTTC
cdr3_aa: CASSVAQGKLGETQYF

v_call: TRBV12-3/TRBV12-4
j_call: TRBJ2-2
clone_size: few
d_call: NA
cdr3_nt: TGTGCCAGCAGTTTATTTCGGACAGTGAACACCGGGGAGCTGTTTTTT
cdr3_aa: CASSLFRTVNTGELFF

v_call: TRBV10-3
j_call: TRBJ1-1
clone_size: many
d_call: NA
cdr3_nt: TGTGCCATCACCCCGGGACACCAGAACACTGAAGCTTTCTTT
cdr3_aa: CAITPGHQNTEAFF

v_call: TRBV12-3/TRBV12-4
j_call: TRBJ2-7
clone_size: many
d_call: TRBD1
cdr3_nt: TGTGCCAGCATCGGACAGGGAAACGAGCAGTACTTC
cdr3_aa: CASIGQGNEQYF

v_call: TRBV4-3
j_call: TRBJ1-1
clone_size: few
d_call: NA
cdr3_nt: TGCGCCAGCAGCCAAGGGACGGGTGCCTCTGAAGCTTTCTTT
cdr3_aa: CASSQGTGASEAFF

v_call: TRBV10-2
j_call: TRBJ2-5
clone_size: many
d_call: TRBD1
cdr3_nt: TGCGCCAGCAGTCGGGACAGTTTCCTGTTGGAGACCCAGTACTTC
cdr3_aa: CASSRDSFLLETQYF

v_call: TRBV25-1
j_call: TRBJ1-5
clone_size: NA
d_call: TRBD1
cdr3_nt: TGTGCCAGCAGTGTTGTACCCGGGACAGGGGGTGAACAGCCCCAGCATTTT
cdr3_aa: CASSVVPGTGGEQPQHF

v_call: TRBV6-5
j_call: TRBJ2-7
clone_size: few
d_call: TRBD1
cdr3_nt: TGTGCCAGCAGGACAGGGTCAGACTACGAGCAGTACTTC
cdr3_aa: CASRTGSDYEQYF

v_call: TRBV20-1
j_call: TRBJ2-5
clone_size: NA
d_call: TRBD2
cdr3_nt: TGCAGTGCTCTCCTCTATGGACTAGCGCTTCACCAAGAGACCCAGTACTTC
cdr3_aa: CSALLYGLALHQETQYF

v_call: TRBV29-1
j_call: TRBJ1-5
clone_size: many
d_call: TRBD1
cdr3_nt: TGCAGCGTCGGACAGGGGACAAAGCCCCAGCATTTT
cdr3_aa: CSVGQGTKPQHF

v_call: TRBV7-8
j_call: TRBJ1-1
clone_size: NA
d_call: TRBD1
cdr3_nt: TGTGCCAGCAGCCAAACCGGACAGGGGGCGGATGAAGCTTTCTTT
cdr3_aa: CASSQTGQGADEAFF

v_call: TRBV11-2
j_call: TRBJ2-7
clone_size: NA
d_call: NA
cdr3_nt: TGTGCCAGCACCGTTTCAAACGGGGCCTACGAGCAGTACTTC
cdr3_aa: CASTVSNGAYEQYF

v_call: TRBV7-9
j_call: TRBJ2-5
clone_size: NA
d_call: TRBD2
cdr3_nt: TGTGCCAGCAGCCCCATAGCGGGACTCCCAGAGACCCAGTACTTC
cdr3_aa: CASSPIAGLPETQYF

v_call: TRBV24-1
j_call: TRBJ2-5
clone_size: many
d_call: NA
cdr3_nt: TGTGCCACCAGTGAGCGCGAAGAGACCCAGTACTTC
cdr3_aa: CATSEREETQYF

v_call: TRBV7-8
j_call: TRBJ2-5
clone_size: many
d_call: NA
cdr3_nt: TGTGCCAGCAGCTTCTCTCCCCGGGAGACCCAGTACTTC
cdr3_aa: CASSFSPRETQYF

v_call: TRBV7-9
j_call: TRBJ2-7
clone_size: many
d_call: TRBD2
cdr3_nt: TGTGCCAGCAGCTTAGGGCTAGCGGACTACGAGCAGTACTTC
cdr3_aa: CASSLGLADYEQYF

v_call: TRBV11-2
j_call: TRBJ2-6
clone_size: NA
d_call: TRBD2
cdr3_nt: TGTGCCAGCAGCTTAGGTCCTAGCGGGAGGGCCAACGACCTGACTTTC
cdr3_aa: CASSLGPSGRANDLTF

v_call: TRBV7-8
j_call: TRBJ1-5
clone_size: NA
d_call: NA
cdr3_nt: TGTGCCAGCAGCCCGGGAGACAATAGCAATCAGCCCCAGCATTTT
cdr3_aa: CASSPGDNSNQPQHF

v_call: TRBV29-1
j_call: TRBJ1-2
clone_size: NA
d_call: TRBD1
cdr3_nt: TGCAGCGTAACGCCGGACAGGGGCTATGGCTACACCTTC
cdr3_aa: CSVTPDRGYGYTF

v_call: TRBV7-9
j_call: TRBJ2-7
clone_size: NA
d_call: TRBD2
cdr3_nt: TGTGCCAGCAGCTTATATCCGGGAGGTGACGAGCAGTACTTC
cdr3_aa: CASSLYPGGDEQYF

v_call: TRBV29-1
j_call: TRBJ2-2
clone_size: NA
d_call: TRBD1
cdr3_nt: TGCAGCGCCGAGGGGGCGCACACCGGGGAGCTGTTTTTT
cdr3_aa: CSAEGAHTGELFF

v_call: TRBV10-3
j_call: TRBJ1-1
clone_size: many
d_call: NA
cdr3_nt: TGTGCCAGCAGGAAAGAGGTGAACACTGAAGCTTTCTTT
cdr3_aa: CASRKEVNTEAFF